Presented here are 19 T cell receptor beta chains from one specimen sequenced in a study of cytomegalovirus exposure and HLA in healthy donors. A multiplex PCR was run with 60 Vbeta primers and 13 Jbeta primers. The repertoire was sequenced with immunoSEQ multiplex PCR; TCRdb's copy has only in-frame clones and lacks some. Among 130,000 or so clones listed, 75% to 80% were seen once. The material sequenced was PBMCs. The receptors originated from a male donor in good health and CMV-seronegative.

The table lists this clone with a few counts. V usage is TRBV5-6 and J usage is TRBJ1-2, with D possibly TRBD1 on 5 matching bases. Germline V gene data show CDR1 as SGHDT and CDR2 as YYEEEE. This CDR3 spans 14 amino acids. The ends were cut back, 4 bases at V and 7 bases at J, with 17 bases in the middle. DNA for the CDR3: TGTGCCAGCAGCCCGGGGGACCAAGGAGGTGGCTACACCTTC. Protein product: CASSPGDQGGGYTF.

Here the CDR3 DNA reads TGCAGCGTGGGAGGGGGGAATCAGCCCCAGCATTTT. As protein: CSVGGGNQPQHF. The rearrangement joins TRBV29-1 to TRBJ1-5, with TRBD1 as a possible D gene (6 bases). The ends were cut back, 6 bases at V and 4 bases at J, with 10 bases in the middle. This CDR3 has 12 amino acids. Germline V gene data show CDR1 as SQVTM and CDR2 as ANQGSEA.

The rearrangement links TRBV7-3 to TRBJ2-5, with a weak D call TRBD2 (7 bases). V lost 2 bases and J 5 bases, leaving 15 bases between the germline ends. The germline V gene has CDR1 SGHTA and CDR2 FQGTGA. This CDR3 is 15 amino acids long. The CDR3 protein is CASSLGGASTETQYF. The CDR3 bases are TGTGCCAGCAGCTTAGGGGGGGCTAGCACGGAGACCCAGTACTTC.

The chain is built from TRBV27 and TRBJ2-5, with 11 bases lining up with TRBD2. Trimming cost V 5 bases and J 5 bases; bases outside gene matches: 4. Germline CDR1 is MNHEY and CDR2 is SMNVEV (reference sequence). The CDR3 has 14 residues. CDR3 in amino acids: CASSPGLADETQYF. Here the CDR3 DNA reads TGTGCCAGCAGTCCGGGACTAGCGGACGAGACCCAGTACTTC.

V usage is TRBV5-4 and J usage is TRBJ2-7; 10 bases are a match to TRBD1. V shed 4 bases, J shed 4 bases, and the junction held 5 bases outside the gene matches. This CDR3 region has 14 residues. CDR1 is SGHNT, CDR2 YYREEE, per germline (reference sequence). The CDR3 DNA is TGTGCCAGCAGCACCGGGACAGGGGCGTACGAGCAGTACTTC. Protein: CASSTGTGAYEQYF.

The rearrangement links TRBV7-9 to TRBJ1-1; D is possibly TRBD1 (6 bases). Germline CDR1 and CDR2: SEHNR and FQNEAQ (reference sequence). The CDR3 has 14 residues. Trimming shortened V by 5 bases and J by 0 bases, and 10 bases separated the two germline ends. The CDR3 loop reads CASSRTVMNTEAFF. The CDR3 bases are TGTGCCAGCAGCCGGACAGTGATGAACACTGAAGCTTTCTTT. The whole variable domain, filled in from reference TRBV7-9 and TRBJ1-1, reads DTGVSQNPRHKITKRGQNVTFRCDPISEHNRLYWYRQTLGQGPEFLTYFQNEAQLEKSRLLSDRFSAERPKGSFSTLEIQRTEQGDSAMYLCASSRTVMNTEAFFGQGTRLTVV.

The genes are TRBV27 and TRBJ2-7; 9 bases align to TRBD1. The germline V gene has CDR1 MNHEY and CDR2 SMNVEV (reference sequence). The CDR3 is 17 amino acids. The V segment lost 4 bases and the J segment 4 bases; nucleotides outside the gene matches: 14. CDR3 loop: CASSYQSSGTGPYEQYF. As DNA, the CDR3 is TGTGCCAGCAGTTACCAATCCTCCGGGACAGGGCCATACGAGCAGTACTTC.

The V call is TRBV2, the J call TRBJ1-3; no reliable D call. The length of the CDR3 is 13 residues. Trimming took off 6 bases at V and 0 bases at J, with 6 bases between the two ends. Germline values: CDR1 SNHLY, CDR2 FYNNEI. The CDR3 DNA is TGTGCCAGCAGCCTAAGCTCTGGAAACACCATATATTTT. It codes for CASSLSSGNTIYF. Drawing the rest from reference TRBV2 and TRBJ1-3, the complete variable domain is EPEVTQTPSHQVTQMGQEVILRCVPISNHLYFYWYRQILGQKVEFLVSFYNNEISEKSEIFDDQFSVERPDGSNFTLKIRSTKLEDSAMYFCASSLSSGNTIYFGEGSWLTVV.

The chain couples TRBV9 to TRBJ2-5; 8 nucleotides match TRBD1. The J call may be in error: the DNA end matches TRBJ2-7 better. Per the germline V gene, CDR1 is SGDLS and CDR2 is YYNGEE. The CDR3 length is 15 residues. The chain's CDR3 is CASSTGTGGPYEQYF. The CDR3 DNA sequence: TGTGCCAGCAGCACCGGGACAGGAGGACCCTACGAGCAGTACTTC.

There are a few counts of this clone. This chain joins TRBV2 and TRBJ2-7, with 7 bases identical to TRBD1. With 3 bases clipped from V and 6 bases from J, the junction kept 8 bases outside the gene matches. This CDR3 has 14 amino acids. Germline V gene sequence: CDR1 SNHLY, CDR2 FYNNEI. The CDR3 reads CASSEGRGSAEQYF. The CDR3 DNA follows: TGTGCCAGCAGTGAGGGCAGGGGGAGCGCCGAGCAGTACTTC.

V and J are TRBV7-9 and TRBJ2-1, with TRBD2 identical over 7 bases. V dropped 4 bases and J dropped 0; count of bases not matched to a gene: 12. In germline, CDR1 is SEHNR, CDR2 FQNEAQ (reference sequence). There are 18 residues in the CDR3. The CDR3 bases are TGTGCCAGCAGCTCATTTGGTCTGGGGGGGGTCTCCTACAATGAGCAGTTCTTC. This encodes CASSSFGLGGVSYNEQFF.

The V gene is TRBV9, the J gene TRBJ2-1; 11 bases line up with TRBD1. The length of the CDR3 is 14 residues. Trimming removed 4 bases from V and 7 bases from J; junction bases left unmatched: 4. Germline loops: CDR1 SGDLS, CDR2 YYNGEE. The CDR3: CASSSGTGGNEQFF. The CDR3 DNA is TGTGCCAGCAGCTCCGGGACAGGGGGAAATGAGCAGTTCTTC. The entire variable domain, with the rest obtained from reference TRBV9 and TRBJ2-1, is as follows: DSGVTQTPKHLITATGQRVTLRCSPRSGDLSVYWYQQSLDQGLQFLIQYYNGEERAKGNILERFSAQQFPDLHSELNLSSLELGDSALYFCASSSGTGGNEQFFGPGTRLTVL.

V is TRBV19 and J is TRBJ2-1, with a possible D match to TRBD2 (6 bases). The CDR3 runs 15 residues. The germline V and J ends were trimmed by 10 bases and 0 bases, with 16 bases remaining between them. Germline CDR1 is LNHDA and CDR2 is SQIVND (reference sequence). Here the CDR3 reads CATRKEGSSYNEQFF. The CDR3, as DNA: TGTGCCACCCGGAAGGAGGGAAGCTCCTACAATGAGCAGTTCTTC.

V is TRBV7-9 and J is TRBJ2-7; TRBD2 is a possible D gene (5 bases). Germline V gene data show CDR1 as SEHNR and CDR2 as FQNEAQ (reference sequence). The CDR3 runs 14 residues. The V end was cut by 2 bases, the J end by 6 bases, with 14 bases between. Written as DNA, the CDR3 is TGTGCCAGCAGCTTATCCGGGAATCCGGTCGAGCAGTACTTC. It is translated as CASSLSGNPVEQYF.

The chain carries TRBV5-1 and TRBJ2-6; TRBD1 aligns across 7 bases. Germline V gene lookup returns CDR1 SGHRS and CDR2 YFSETQ. This CDR3 comprises 16 residues. Trimming cost V 0 bases and J 4 bases; bases outside gene matches: 4. The CDR3: CASSLAGGDGANVLTF. In DNA, the CDR3 is TGCGCCAGCAGCTTGGCAGGGGGAGACGGGGCCAACGTCCTGACTTTC.

The chain links TRBV7-9 to TRBJ1-6, with unresolved D. CDR3 length: 14 amino acids. Deletions cut 1 base from V and 7 bases from J, with 8 bases between. Germline V CDR1 and CDR2: SEHNR, FQNEAQ (reference sequence). Written as DNA, the CDR3 is TGTGCCAGCAGCTTAGACAGTTTCAATTCACCCCTCCACTTT. Encoded protein: CASSLDSFNSPLHF.

This chain uses TRBV11-2 with TRBJ1-2; 7 bases map to TRBD1. CDR1 SGHAT and CDR2 FQNNGV come from the germline V gene. The J segment lost 4 bases and the V segment lost 3 bases, leaving 14 bases of the junction unmatched. There are 17 residues in the CDR3. The CDR3 DNA sequence: TGTGCCAGCAGCTTGTCTTGGAGGGGGCCTTCGTCCTATGGCTACACCTTC. It codes for CASSLSWRGPSSYGYTF. Full variable domain (outside the CDR3, taken from reference TRBV11-2 and TRBJ1-2): EAGVAQSPRYKIIEKRQSVAFWCNPISGHATLYWYQQILGQGPKLLIQFQNNGVVDDSQLPKDRFSAERLKGVDSTLKIQPAKLEDSAVYLCASSLSWRGPSSYGYTFGSGTRLTVV.

This sequence joins TRBV27 and TRBJ2-1; TRBD2 matches at 8 bases. Germline V CDR1 and CDR2: MNHEY, SMNVEV (reference sequence). The ends lost 8 bases at V and 13 bases at J; junction bases unmatched: 7. The CDR3 is 11 residues long. The CDR3 bases are TGTGCCAGCTTGGTCGGGGGGGCCCAGTTCTTC. This sequence encodes CASLVGGAQFF.

The chain combines TRBV5-5 with TRBJ2-7; 7 bases match TRBD1. The CDR3 is made up of 13 amino acids. Looked up from germline, CDR1 is SGHKS and CDR2 is YYEKEE (reference sequence). V lost 4 bases to trimming and J lost 1 base; unmatched junction nucleotides: 2. This CDR3 is CASSLTGSYEQYF. CDR3 coding DNA: TGTGCCAGCAGCCTGACAGGGTCCTACGAGCAGTACTTC.